Sequencing of this T cell receptor beta chain was carried out in a study of T cell responses to AZD1222 COVID-19 vaccine. The CDR3 runs to 11 residues. Trimming cost V 3 bases and J 4 bases, with 4 bases left between them. Germline lookup yields CDR1 MRHNA and CDR2 SNTAGT. Only in-frame clones appear in the TCRdb table, and some are missing; sequencing was by immunoSEQ multiplex PCR. This repertoire shows about 140,000 clones, around 89% found once; its top ten account for over 2.5%. V gene TRBV6-4 combines with J gene TRBJ2-7; no definite D call. The starting material was peripheral blood, obtained on day 0 of AZD1222 vaccination. The receptor's source is an adult in good health. CDR3 region: CASSDRYEQYF. The CDR3 region has the DNA TGTGCCAGCAGTGATCGGTACGAGCAGTACTTC.